This T cell receptor beta chain originates from a study of T cell clonality in common variable immunodeficiency. Aged roughly 9 to 65 years, CVID subjects averaged around 40 years old. Both groups were predominantly of Caucasian heritage. The study, taken as a whole, reports: What drives increased CVID clonality needs T cell subpopulation sequencing. Fewer TCRbeta clones were shared among CVID subjects than controls. Reportedly, TCR beta sequences from common variable immunodeficiency showed fewer deletions and N-nucleotide insertions.

Data came from immunoSEQ multiplex PCR; TCRdb stores just in-frame clones and leaves some out. The sample was found to contain about 19,000 clones, and every one recurs. This clone was found many times. The target antigen is unknown. Read data end 3 residues before the CDR3 end; the end is taken from the germline J gene. This CDR3 comprises 14 residues. CDR1 and CDR2 from the germline V gene are GTSNPN and SVGIG (reference sequence). With V trimmed by 2 bases and J by 3 bases, 4 bases remained unmatched. This TCR derives from a human donor with common variable immunodeficiency. This chain uses TRBV30 with TRBJ2-7; 10 bases are a match to TRBD1. Specimen: peripheral blood mononuclear cells. The CDR3 bases that were read are TGTGCCTGGAGTATCGGACAGGGGGTCTACGAG. Amino acid sequence: CAWSIGQGVYE. The whole CDR3 reads CAWSIGQGVYEQYF.